Listed below are T cell receptor beta chains from one sample, sequenced in a study of blood T cell repertoires in COVID-19. Assay: immunoSEQ multiplex PCR; the TCRdb copy retains only in-frame clones and omits some. The data contain 100,000 to 150,000 clones, 60% to 75% of them singletons. The specimen sequenced was peripheral blood. The receptors were sampled from a woman between 65 and 79 years old with acute or convalescent COVID-19. CDR3s include the opening cysteine and the closing phenylalanine or tryptophan. D genes are given only for firm matches. Rows give clone size only sometimes, using once, few, many, or a class for an expanded clone.

>TRBJ2-7|TRBV28|once|TRBD2
CATSTSGSHQYF
TGTGCCACTTCGACTAGCGGGAGTCACCAGTACTTC
>TRBJ2-3|TRBV18|NA|TRBD2
CASSPATSGRADTQYF
TGTGCCAGCTCACCCGCAACTAGCGGGAGAGCAGATACGCAGTATTTT
>TRBJ2-1|TRBV6-5|NA|NA
CASSYSIVAEQFF
TGTGCCAGCAGTTACTCGATTGTAGCGGAGCAGTTCTTC
>TRBJ1-6|TRBV4-1|NA|NA
CASSPPDTFSTPLHF
TGCGCCAGCAGCCCCCCGGACACTTTCTCAACACCCCTCCACTTT
>TRBJ1-6|TRBV4-2|NA|NA
CASSQETGYVPNSPLHF
TGTGCCAGCAGCCAGGAGACAGGCTATGTCCCAAATTCACCCCTCCACTTT
>TRBJ1-1|TRBV28|NA|NA
CASRREPEAFF
TGTGCCAGCAGGAGGGAACCTGAAGCTTTCTTT
>TRBJ2-6|TRBV28|once|TRBD1
CASSLGTASGANVLTF
TGTGCCAGCAGTCTAGGGACAGCCTCTGGGGCCAACGTCCTGACTTTC
>TRBJ2-7|TRBV6-5|NA|NA
CASRRSSGAGGEQYF
TGTGCCAGCAGAAGGAGTAGTGGCGCCGGGGGCGAGCAGTACTTC
>TRBJ2-5|TRBV9|NA|NA
CASSVLGGQETQYF
TGTGCCAGCAGCGTGCTAGGGGGTCAAGAGACCCAGTACTTC
>TRBJ2-3|TRBV6-6|NA|NA
CASSPSGWGSRENPDTQYF
TGTGCCAGCAGTCCCTCCGGGTGGGGGAGCCGGGAGAATCCAGATACGCAGTATTTT
>TRBJ2-7|TRBV18|NA|TRBD2
CASSPPGTSGKGEQYF
TGTGCCAGCTCACCACCCGGGACTAGCGGGAAAGGCGAGCAGTACTTC
>TRBJ2-1|TRBV9|NA|NA
CASSVSGGNEQFF
TGTGCCAGCAGCGTCTCAGGAGGGAATGAGCAGTTCTTC
>TRBJ2-3|TRBV10-3|few|NA
CAITKQPTDTQYF
TGTGCCATCACCAAACAGCCAACAGATACGCAGTATTTT
>TRBJ1-3|TRBV30|NA|NA
CASRVSGNTIYF
TGTGCCTCCAGGGTCTCTGGAAACACCATATATTTT
>TRBJ1-1|TRBV24-1|NA|TRBD1
CATRGTGGITEAFF
TGTGCCACCAGGGGCACAGGGGGAATTACTGAAGCTTTCTTT
>TRBJ2-5|TRBV12-3/TRBV12-4|NA|NA
CASSSQGGTQYF
TGTGCCAGCAGTTCACAGGGTGGGACCCAGTACTTC
>TRBJ2-3|TRBV11-2|NA|TRBD2
CASSFAGTSGVRGTDTQYF
TGTGCCAGCAGCTTCGCCGGGACTAGCGGGGTCCGCGGCACAGATACGCAGTATTTT
>TRBJ1-5|TRBV10-3|few|NA
CAISEEQGGNQPQHF
TGTGCCATCAGTGAGGAACAGGGAGGCAATCAGCCCCAGCATTTT
>TRBJ1-3|TRBV28|NA|NA
CASSPEDSSGNTIYF
TGTGCCAGCAGTCCGGAGGACAGCTCTGGAAACACCATATATTTT
>TRBJ2-6|TRBV5-4|NA|NA
CASSFSSGANVLTF
TGTGCCAGCAGCTTTTCGTCTGGGGCCAACGTCCTGACTTTC
>TRBJ1-5|TRBV2|NA|TRBD1
CASSTGQGGSQPQHF
TGTGCCAGCAGTACCGGACAGGGGGGTTCCCAGCCCCAGCATTTT
>TRBJ2-2|TRBV25-1|NA|TRBD1
CASTDRATRELFF
TGTGCCAGCACAGACAGGGCGACCAGGGAGCTGTTTTTT
>TRBJ2-5|TRBV7-2|NA|NA
CASSLLLAPQETQYF
TGTGCCAGCAGCTTACTCCTAGCCCCCCAAGAGACCCAGTACTTC
>TRBJ2-1|TRBV19|once|TRBD1
CASTRTGYNEQFF
TGTGCCAGTACAAGGACAGGGTACAATGAGCAGTTCTTC
>TRBJ2-6|TRBV7-6|NA|NA
CASSLPGGGGDSGANVLTF
TGTGCCAGCAGCTTACCGGGGGGAGGGGGGGACTCTGGGGCCAACGTCCTGACTTTC
>TRBJ2-5|TRBV7-2|few|NA
CASSLALAVPSQYF
TGTGCCAGCAGCTTAGCACTAGCCGTCCCGTCCCAGTACTTC
>TRBJ1-3|TRBV2|NA|NA
CASSGHFSGNTIYF
TGTGCCAGCAGTGGACACTTCTCTGGAAACACCATATATTTT
>TRBJ1-3|TRBV10-3|NA|NA
CAIMRGGGSGNTIYF
TGTGCCATCATGAGAGGAGGAGGGTCTGGAAACACCATATATTTT
>TRBJ2-3|TRBV10-1|NA|TRBD2
CASSGGAGTSTDTQYF
TGCGCCAGCAGTGGCGGAGCGGGGACTAGCACAGATACGCAGTATTTT
>TRBJ1-1|TRBV29-1|NA|TRBD1
CSVNRGPEWTEAFF
TGCAGCGTTAACAGGGGGCCGGAGTGGACTGAAGCTTTCTTT
>TRBJ2-7|TRBV7-9|NA|NA
CASSPGLYEQYF
TGTGCCAGCAGCCCGGGTCTCTACGAGCAGTACTTC
>TRBJ2-5|TRBV7-3|NA|NA
CASSFRGGETQYF
TGTGCCAGCAGCTTCAGGGGCGGGGAGACCCAGTACTTC
>TRBJ2-1|TRBV6-5|NA|TRBD1
CASSSLDRDNEQFF
TGTGCCAGCAGTTCCTTGGACAGGGACAATGAGCAGTTCTTC
>TRBJ1-2|TRBV11-2|NA|NA
CASSMEGDGYTF
TGTGCCAGCAGCATGGAAGGGGATGGCTACACCTTC
>TRBJ1-4|TRBV7-9|once|NA
CASSPFRGRQLKLFF
TGTGCCAGCAGCCCATTCAGGGGTCGTCAGCTAAAACTGTTTTTT
>TRBJ2-2|TRBV21-1|many|NA
CASSKSPQDGGELFF
TGTGCCAGCAGCAAAAGTCCCCAGGATGGCGGGGAGCTGTTTTTT
>TRBJ2-5|TRBV3-1/TRBV3-2|few|TRBD1
CASSRLRQGRETQYF
TGTGCCAGCAGCCGACTTAGACAGGGTAGAGAGACCCAGTACTTC
>TRBJ2-3|TRBV23-1|NA|TRBD2
CASSPTGTSGSTDTQYF
TGCGCCAGCAGTCCGACGGGGACTAGCGGGAGCACAGATACGCAGTATTTT
>TRBJ2-1|TRBV7-9|NA|NA
CASSLVGGNNEQFF
TGTGCCAGCAGCTTAGTCGGGGGAAACAATGAGCAGTTCTTC
>TRBJ1-4|TRBV12-3/TRBV12-4|NA|TRBD1
CASSLTGRQGFF
TGTGCCAGCAGTTTGACTGGAAGACAGGGGTTTTTT
>TRBJ2-1|TRBV12-5|NA|TRBD2
CASGLELAGPYNEQFF
TGTGCTAGTGGTTTGGAACTAGCGGGACCCTACAATGAGCAGTTCTTC
>TRBJ2-1|TRBV5-4|NA|TRBD1
CASSFGTDYYNEQFF
TGTGCCAGCAGCTTCGGGACAGATTACTACAATGAGCAGTTCTTC
>TRBJ1-4|TRBV5-3|few|NA
CARSLGGIGEKLFF
TGTGCCAGAAGCTTGGGAGGGATAGGAGAAAAACTGTTTTTT
>TRBJ1-1|TRBV6-6|NA|NA
CASSSYDMNTEAFF
TGTGCCAGCAGTTCCTACGACATGAACACTGAAGCTTTCTTT
>TRBJ1-5|TRBV27|NA|TRBD1
CASSSATGRPQHF
TGTGCCAGCAGTTCCGCGACAGGGCGGCCCCAGCATTTT
>TRBJ2-1|TRBV28|NA|TRBD1
CASSLLDRGRNEQFF
TGTGCCAGCAGTTTGTTGGACAGGGGAAGAAATGAGCAGTTCTTC
>TRBJ2-6|TRBV6-2/TRBV6-3|NA|NA
CASSYSMVLGAKGANVLTF
TGTGCCAGCAGTTACTCGATGGTGTTGGGGGCGAAGGGGGCCAACGTCCTGACTTTC